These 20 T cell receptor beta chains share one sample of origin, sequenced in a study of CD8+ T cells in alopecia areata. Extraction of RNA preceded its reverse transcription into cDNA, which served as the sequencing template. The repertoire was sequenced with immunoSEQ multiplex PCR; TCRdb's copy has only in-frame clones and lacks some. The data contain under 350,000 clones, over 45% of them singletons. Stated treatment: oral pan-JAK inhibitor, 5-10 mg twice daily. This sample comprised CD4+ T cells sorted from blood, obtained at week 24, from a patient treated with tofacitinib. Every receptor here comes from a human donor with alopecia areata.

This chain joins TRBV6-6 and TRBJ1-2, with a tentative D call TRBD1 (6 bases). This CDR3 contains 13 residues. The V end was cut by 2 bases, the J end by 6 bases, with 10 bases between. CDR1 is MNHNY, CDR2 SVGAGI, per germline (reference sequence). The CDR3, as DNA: TGTGCCAGCAGTTACGGGGGCGTGGATGGCTACACCTTC. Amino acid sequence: CASSYGGVDGYTF.

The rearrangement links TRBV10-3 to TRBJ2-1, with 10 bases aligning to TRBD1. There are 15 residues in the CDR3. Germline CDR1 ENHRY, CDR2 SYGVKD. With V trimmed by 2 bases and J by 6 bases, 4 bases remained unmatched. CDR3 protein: CAISEGTGVSNEQFF. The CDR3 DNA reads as TGTGCCATCAGTGAGGGGACAGGGGTGAGCAATGAGCAGTTCTTC.

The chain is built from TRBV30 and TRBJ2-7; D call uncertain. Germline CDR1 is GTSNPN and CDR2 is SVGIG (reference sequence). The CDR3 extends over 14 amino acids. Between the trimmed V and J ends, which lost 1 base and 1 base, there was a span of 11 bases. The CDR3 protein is CAWSAAGHSYEQYF. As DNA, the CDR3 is TGTGCCTGGAGTGCAGCAGGCCATTCCTACGAGCAGTACTTC.

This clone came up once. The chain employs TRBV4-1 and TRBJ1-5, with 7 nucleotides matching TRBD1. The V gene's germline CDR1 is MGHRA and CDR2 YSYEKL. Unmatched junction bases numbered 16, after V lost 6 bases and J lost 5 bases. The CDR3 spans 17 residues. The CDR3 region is CASSHKLQRRGHQPQHF. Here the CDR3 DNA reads TGCGCCAGCAGTCATAAGTTACAGAGAAGGGGGCATCAGCCCCAGCATTTT.

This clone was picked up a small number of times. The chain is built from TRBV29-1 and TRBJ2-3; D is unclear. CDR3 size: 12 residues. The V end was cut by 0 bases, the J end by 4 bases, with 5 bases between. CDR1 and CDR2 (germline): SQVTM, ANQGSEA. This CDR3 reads CSVEDQADTQYF. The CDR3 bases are TGCAGCGTTGAAGATCAGGCAGATACGCAGTATTTT.

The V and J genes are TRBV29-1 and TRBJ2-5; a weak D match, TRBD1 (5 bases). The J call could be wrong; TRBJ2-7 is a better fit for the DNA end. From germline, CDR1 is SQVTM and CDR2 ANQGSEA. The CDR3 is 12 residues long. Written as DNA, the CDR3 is TGCAGCGTTGCAAGGGGCGCGTACGAGCAGTACTTC. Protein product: CSVARGAYEQYF.

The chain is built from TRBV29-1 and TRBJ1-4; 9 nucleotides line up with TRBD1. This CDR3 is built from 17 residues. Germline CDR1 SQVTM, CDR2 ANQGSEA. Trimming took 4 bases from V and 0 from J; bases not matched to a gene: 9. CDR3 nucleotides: TGCAGCGTTGGGACAGGGGTCGGGGTGTCAACTAATGAAAAACTGTTTTTT. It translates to CSVGTGVGVSTNEKLFF.

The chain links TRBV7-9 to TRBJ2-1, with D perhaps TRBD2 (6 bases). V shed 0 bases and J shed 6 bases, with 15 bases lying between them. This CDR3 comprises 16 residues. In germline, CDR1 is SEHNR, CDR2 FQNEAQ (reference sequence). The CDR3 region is CASSLADYRRPNEQFF. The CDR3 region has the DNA TGTGCCAGCAGCTTAGCGGACTACCGCCGCCCCAATGAGCAGTTCTTC.

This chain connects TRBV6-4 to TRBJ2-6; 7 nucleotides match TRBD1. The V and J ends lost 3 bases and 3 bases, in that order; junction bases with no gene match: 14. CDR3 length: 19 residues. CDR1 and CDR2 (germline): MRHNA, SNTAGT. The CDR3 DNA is TGTGCCAGCAGTGATTCACAGGGGCCCCTGCTCGATGGGGCCAACGTCCTGACTTTC. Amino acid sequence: CASSDSQGPLLDGANVLTF.

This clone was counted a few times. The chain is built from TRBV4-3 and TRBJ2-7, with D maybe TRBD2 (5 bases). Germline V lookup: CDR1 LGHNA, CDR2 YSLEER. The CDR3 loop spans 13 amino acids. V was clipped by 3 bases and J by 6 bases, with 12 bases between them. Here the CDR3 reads CASSQDMGSEQYF. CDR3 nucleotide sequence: TGCGCCAGCAGCCAGGATATGGGGAGCGAGCAGTACTTC.

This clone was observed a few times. In nucleotides, the CDR3 is TGCGCCAGCAGTCAGGGACAGGGGTTATACTTC. Translation gives CASSQGQGLYF. This chain joins TRBV23-1 and TRBJ2-4; TRBD1 aligns across 10 bases. TRBV23-1 is annotated as an ORF whose role is uncertain. The CDR3 extends over 11 amino acids. The J segment lost 16 bases and the V segment lost 3 bases, leaving 3 bases of the junction unmatched.

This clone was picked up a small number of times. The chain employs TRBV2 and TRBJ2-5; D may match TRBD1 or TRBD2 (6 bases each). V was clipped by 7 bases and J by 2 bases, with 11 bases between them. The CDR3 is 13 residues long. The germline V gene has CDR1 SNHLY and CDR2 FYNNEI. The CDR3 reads CASNRDSQETQYF. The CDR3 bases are TGTGCCAGCAACAGGGACTCTCAAGAGACCCAGTACTTC.

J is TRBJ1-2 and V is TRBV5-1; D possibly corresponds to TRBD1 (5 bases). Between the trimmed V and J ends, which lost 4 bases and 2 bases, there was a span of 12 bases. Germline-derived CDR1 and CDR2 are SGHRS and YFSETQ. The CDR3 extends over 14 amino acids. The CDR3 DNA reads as TGCGCCAGCAGCGCCCAGGGTGGAAACTATGGCTACACCTTC. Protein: CASSAQGGNYGYTF.

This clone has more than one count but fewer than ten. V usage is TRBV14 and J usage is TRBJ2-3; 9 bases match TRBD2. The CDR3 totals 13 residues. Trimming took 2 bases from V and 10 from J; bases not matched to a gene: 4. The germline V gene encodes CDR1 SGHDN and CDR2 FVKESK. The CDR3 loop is CASSQRIAGAQYF. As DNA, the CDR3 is TGTGCCAGCAGCCAAAGGATAGCGGGGGCGCAGTATTTT.

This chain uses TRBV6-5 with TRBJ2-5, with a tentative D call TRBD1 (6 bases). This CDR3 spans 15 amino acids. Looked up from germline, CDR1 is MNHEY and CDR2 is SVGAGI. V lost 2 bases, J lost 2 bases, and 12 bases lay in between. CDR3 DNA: TGTGCCAGCAGTTACGGTACAGGGCGACAAGAGACCCAGTACTTC. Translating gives CASSYGTGRQETQYF.

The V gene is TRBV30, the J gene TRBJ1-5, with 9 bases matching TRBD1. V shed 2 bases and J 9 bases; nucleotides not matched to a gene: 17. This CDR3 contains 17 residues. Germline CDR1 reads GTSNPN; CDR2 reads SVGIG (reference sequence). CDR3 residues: CAWSTTGTGYGPRPQHF. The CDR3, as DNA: TGTGCCTGGAGTACAACTGGGACAGGGTATGGCCCAAGGCCCCAGCATTTT.

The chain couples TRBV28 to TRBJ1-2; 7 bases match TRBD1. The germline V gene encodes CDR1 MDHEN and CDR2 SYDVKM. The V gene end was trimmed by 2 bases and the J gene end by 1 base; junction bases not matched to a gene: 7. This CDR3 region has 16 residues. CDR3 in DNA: TGTGCCAGCAGTTTAGTGGGACAGCAACTTAACTATGGCTACACCTTC. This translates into CASSLVGQQLNYGYTF.

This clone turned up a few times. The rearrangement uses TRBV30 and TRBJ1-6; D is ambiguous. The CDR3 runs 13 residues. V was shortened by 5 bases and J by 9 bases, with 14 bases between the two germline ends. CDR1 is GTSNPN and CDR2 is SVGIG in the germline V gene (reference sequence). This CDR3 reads CAWHRDPGSPLHF. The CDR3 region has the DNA TGTGCCTGGCATAGGGATCCAGGTTCACCCCTCCACTTT. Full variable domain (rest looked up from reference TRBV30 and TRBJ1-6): SQTIHQWPATLVQPVGSPLSLECTVEGTSNPNLYWYRQAAGRGLQLLFYSVGIGQISSEVPQNLSASRPQDRQFILSSKKLLLSDSGFYLCAWHRDPGSPLHFGNGTRLTVT.

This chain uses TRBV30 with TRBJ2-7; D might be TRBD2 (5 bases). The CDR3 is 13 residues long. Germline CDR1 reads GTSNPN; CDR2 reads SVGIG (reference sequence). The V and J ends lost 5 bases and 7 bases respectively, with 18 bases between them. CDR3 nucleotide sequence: TGTGCCTGGGCGACTACGGTTCCTAGTGAGCAGTACTTC. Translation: CAWATTVPSEQYF. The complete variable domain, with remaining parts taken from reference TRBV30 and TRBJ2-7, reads SQTIHQWPATLVQPVGSPLSLECTVEGTSNPNLYWYRQAAGRGLQLLFYSVGIGQISSEVPQNLSASRPQDRQFILSSKKLLLSDSGFYLCAWATTVPSEQYFGPGTRLTVT.

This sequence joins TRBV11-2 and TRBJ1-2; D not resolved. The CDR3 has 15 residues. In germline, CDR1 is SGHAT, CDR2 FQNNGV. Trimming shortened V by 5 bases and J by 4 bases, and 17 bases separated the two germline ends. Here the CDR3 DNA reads TGTGCCAGCAGCCTGGGTCGGTCGGCTGGCTATGGCTACACCTTC. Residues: CASSLGRSAGYGYTF.